The 20 T cell receptor beta chains below come from one sample, sequenced in a study of Tregs in tolerant kidney transplant recipients. Assay used: immunoSEQ multiplex PCR; TCRdb lists only in-frame clones, some missing. The profile shows approximately 90,000 clones, about 92% of them singletons. Sequencing was carried out using CD8+ T cells from blood. The receptors derive from a human donor in good health.

This clone has just one count. The chain carries TRBV18 and TRBJ1-5; D is uncertain. CDR1 and CDR2 from the germline V gene are KGHSH and LQKENI. There are 16 residues in the CDR3. Trimming pared 4 bases from V and 0 bases from J, leaving 13 bases between. The CDR3 is CASSQESIYSNQPQHF. The DNA for the CDR3 is TGTGCCAGCTCACAAGAGTCCATATATAGCAATCAGCCCCAGCATTTT.

This rearrangement joins TRBV9 to TRBJ2-5, with D maybe TRBD2 (6 bases). CDR3 length equals 12 residues. V was clipped by 8 bases and J by 1 base, with 9 bases between them. Germline values: CDR1 SGDLS, CDR2 YYNGEE. The CDR3 is CASRGLQETQYF. Written as DNA, the CDR3 is TGTGCCAGTCGGGGACTCCAAGAGACCCAGTACTTC.

This chain connects TRBV29-1 to TRBJ2-2, with D tentatively TRBD1 or TRBD2 (5 bases each). Germline V gene lookup returns CDR1 SQVTM and CDR2 ANQGSEA. This CDR3 is built from 14 residues. Trimming removed 7 bases from V and 3 bases from J, with 15 bases in between. The CDR3 region is CSGGSGRYTGELFF. The CDR3 coding sequence is TGCAGCGGGGGGAGCGGCCGGTACACCGGGGAGCTGTTTTTT.

In this sample, this clone turned up once. This rearrangement joins TRBV21-1 to TRBJ2-7. TRBV21-1 is labeled a pseudogene. The CDR3 covers 12 residues. The CDR3 here is CASSEGPYEQYF. For the CDR3, the DNA is TGTGCCAGCAGTGAAGGGCCCTACGAGCAGTACTTC.

The chain carries TRBV6-6 and TRBJ2-7; D possibly corresponds to TRBD1 (6 bases). V was clipped by 7 bases and J by 5 bases, with 18 bases between them. CDR1 is MNHNY and CDR2 is SVGAGI in the germline V gene (reference sequence). The CDR3 is 14 residues long. As DNA, the CDR3 is TGTGCCAGCAACCCGGGACACTGGACCCACGAGCAGTACTTC. Translating gives CASNPGHWTHEQYF.

The chain joins TRBV29-1 to TRBJ1-2, with D tentatively TRBD1 (6 bases). The CDR3 totals 12 residues. Germline values: CDR1 SQVTM, CDR2 ANQGSEA. Trimming removed 3 bases at V and 5 bases at J, with 10 bases between. The CDR3 DNA reads TGCAGCGTTGAGGACAGAAATTATGGCTACACCTTC. The encoded protein is CSVEDRNYGYTF.

This chain uses TRBV9 with TRBJ2-1, with 7 bases identical to TRBD2. With 0 bases clipped from V and 4 bases from J, the junction kept 4 bases outside the gene matches. CDR1 and CDR2 from the germline V gene are SGDLS and YYNGEE. The CDR3 length is 15 residues. The CDR3 DNA follows: TGTGCCAGCAGCGTAGACGGGAGGAGGTACAATGAGCAGTTCTTC. This sequence encodes CASSVDGRRYNEQFF.

Here the CDR3 reads CASSLVGSNSPLHF. CDR3 nucleotides: TGTGCCAGCAGCTTAGTGGGATCTAATTCACCCCTCCACTTT. J is TRBJ1-6 and V is TRBV7-3; D gene uncertain. V was cut by 2 bases and J by 6 bases, with 8 bases left in between. The germline gives CDR1 SGHTA, CDR2 FQGTGA. This CDR3 region has 14 residues.

About this clone: This likely comes from a read error, as the CDR3 has no conserved phenylalanine or tryptophan at its end. The limits of the CDR3 on the DNA are not certain, so only TCRdb's listed CDR3 is given. This chain joins TRBV7-9 and TRBJ1-1. Germline CDR1 reads SEHNR; CDR2 reads FQNEAQ (reference sequence). The CDR3 region is 11 residues in length, termini included. CDR3 sequence reads: CASSPIKVASL.

V is TRBV29-1 and J is TRBJ2-6, with D perhaps TRBD1 (6 bases). This CDR3 spans 15 amino acids. CDR1 SQVTM and CDR2 ANQGSEA come from the germline V gene. Trimming stripped 7 bases from V and 1 base from J, with 14 bases between. For the CDR3, the DNA is TGCAGCGCTACTAGGACAGAATCTGGGGCCAACGTCCTGACTTTC. It yields the protein CSATRTESGANVLTF.

There are a few counts of this clone. The chain couples TRBV27 to TRBJ2-7; 7 nucleotides agree with TRBD2. In germline, CDR1 is MNHEY, CDR2 SMNVEV (reference sequence). The CDR3 consists of 16 residues. Trimming took 3 bases from V and 5 from J; bases not matched to a gene: 13. CDR3 loop: CASSFGKGDYPHEQYF. The CDR3 DNA reads TGTGCCAGCAGTTTTGGCAAAGGGGACTATCCCCACGAGCAGTACTTC.

The rearrangement links TRBV4-1 to TRBJ1-2; D possibly corresponds to TRBD1 (6 bases). This CDR3 region has 15 residues. Germline V gives CDR1 MGHRA, CDR2 YSYEKL. The ends were cut back, 1 base at V and 4 bases at J, with 13 bases in the middle. CDR3 loop: CASSQVSGHIYGYTF. In DNA, the CDR3 is TGCGCCAGCAGCCAAGTTTCGGGACACATCTATGGCTACACCTTC.

The chain links TRBV9 to TRBJ2-3, with 12 positions matching TRBD2. V dropped 2 bases and J dropped 4; count of bases not matched to a gene: 5. Germline loops: CDR1 SGDLS, CDR2 YYNGEE. The CDR3 is 16 residues long. In DNA, the CDR3 is TGTGCCAGCAGCGTCCTAGCGGGGGGGCAGGCAGATACGCAGTATTTT. It specifies CASSVLAGGQADTQYF.

This chain joins TRBV11-2 and TRBJ2-2; 12 nucleotides line up with TRBD1. The CDR3 is made up of 16 amino acids. Per germline, CDR1 SGHAT and CDR2 FQNNGV. After removal of 6 bases from V and 4 bases from J, the junction contained 6 bases not matched to a gene. CDR3 sequence (DNA): TGTGCCAGCAGTTACCGGGACAGGGGGCGCACCGGGGAGCTGTTTTTT. Translation: CASSYRDRGRTGELFF.

The V and J genes are TRBV9 and TRBJ1-2; maybe TRBD1 (5 bases). The germline V gene has CDR1 SGDLS and CDR2 YYNGEE. V dropped 1 base and J dropped 6 bases, with 16 bases sitting between them. The length of the CDR3 is 15 residues. DNA for the CDR3: TGTGCCAGCAGCGTAACCCCCGGCAGGGTGGATGGCTACACCTTC. The encoded protein is CASSVTPGRVDGYTF.

In DNA form, the CDR3 reads TGTGCAAGTCGCTTAGGACGGGACAGGGGGCTGAGTCAGCCCCAGCATTTT. Translating gives CASRLGRDRGLSQPQHF. The V gene is TRBV12-2, the J gene TRBJ1-5; the table assigns TRBD1, which was not confirmed against the DNA. TRBV12-2 is designated a pseudogene. The CDR3 is 17 amino acids.

This clone was counted once. The chain joins TRBV27 to TRBJ2-3; 8 bases are a match to TRBD2. Germline assignment: CDR1 MNHEY and CDR2 SMNVEV (reference sequence). After removal of 3 bases from V and 2 bases from J, the junction contained 10 bases not matched to a gene. This CDR3 is 17 amino acids long. CDR3 region: CASSLSSGRGVTDTQYF. The CDR3 region has the DNA TGTGCCAGCAGTTTGTCCTCAGGGCGGGGGGTCACAGATACGCAGTATTTT.

The chain links TRBV5-4 to TRBJ1-2, with a tentative D call TRBD1 (5 bases). The germline V and J ends were trimmed by 3 bases and 5 bases, with 20 bases remaining between them. CDR1 and CDR2 (germline): SGHNT, YYREEE (reference sequence). The CDR3 extends over 16 amino acids. CDR3 region: CASSSIEGTERYGYTF. CDR3 coding DNA: TGTGCCAGCAGCTCAATAGAAGGGACTGAGCGATATGGCTACACCTTC. The variable domain in full, with the rest retrieved from reference TRBV5-4 and TRBJ1-2, is ETGVTQSPTHLIKTRGQQVTLRCSSQSGHNTVSWYQQALGQGPQFIFQYYREEENGRGNFPPRFSGLQFPNYSSELNVNALELDDSALYLCASSSIEGTERYGYTFGSGTRLTVV.

The V call is TRBV19, the J call TRBJ2-5, with a weak D call TRBD2 (5 bases). From germline, CDR1 is LNHDA and CDR2 SQIVND (reference sequence). The length of the CDR3 is 14 residues. V lost 4 bases, J lost 7 bases, and 16 bases lay in between. In DNA, the CDR3 is TGTGCCAGTAGTAACAGCCGGGAAGAAAGGACCCAGTACTTC. The encoded protein is CASSNSREERTQYF.

This chain links TRBV4-1 with TRBJ1-4; D is ambiguous. Trimming stripped 0 bases from V and 7 bases from J, with 15 bases between. CDR1 and CDR2 (germline): MGHRA, YSYEKL. The CDR3 is 16 residues long. The chain's CDR3 is CASSQDKISLREKLFF. The CDR3 DNA reads as TGCGCCAGCAGCCAAGACAAAATTTCCCTCCGTGAAAAACTGTTTTTT.